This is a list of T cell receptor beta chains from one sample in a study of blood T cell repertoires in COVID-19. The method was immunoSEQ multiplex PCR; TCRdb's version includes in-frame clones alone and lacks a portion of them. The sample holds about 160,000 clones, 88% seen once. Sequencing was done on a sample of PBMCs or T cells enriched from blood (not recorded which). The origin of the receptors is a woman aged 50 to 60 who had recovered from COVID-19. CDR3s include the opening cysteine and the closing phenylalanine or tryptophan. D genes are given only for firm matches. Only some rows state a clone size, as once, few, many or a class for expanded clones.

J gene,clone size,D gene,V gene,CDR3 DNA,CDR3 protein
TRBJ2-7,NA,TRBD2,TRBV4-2,TGTGCCAGCAGCCATCTAGCGGGGGGATTCTACGAGCAGTACTTC,CASSHLAGGFYEQYF
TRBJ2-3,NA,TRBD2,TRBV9,TGTGCCAGCAGCGTAGGAGTCGGGTTGCGGGGGAGGGGCACAGATACGCAGTATTTT,CASSVGVGLRGRGTDTQYF
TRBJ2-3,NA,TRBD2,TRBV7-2,TGTGCCAGCAGCCTCTATTCGACTAGCGGGGGTTCGCCAGATACGCAGTATTTT,CASSLYSTSGGSPDTQYF
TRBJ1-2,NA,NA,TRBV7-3,TGTGCCAGCAGTCCCACCCCAGGGCTATCTGGCTACACCTTC,CASSPTPGLSGYTF
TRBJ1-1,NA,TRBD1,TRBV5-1,TGCGCCAGCATGCAGGGGGCCGGTGTCACTGAAGCTTTCTTT,CASMQGAGVTEAFF
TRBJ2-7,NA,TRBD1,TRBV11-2,TGTGCCAGCAGCTATGGACAGGGCTACGAGCAGTACTTC,CASSYGQGYEQYF
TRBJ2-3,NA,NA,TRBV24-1,TGTGCCACCAGTACCAGGGGTGCGGGCGCAGATACGCAGTATTTT,CATSTRGAGADTQYF
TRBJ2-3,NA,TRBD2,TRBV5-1,TGCGCCAGCAGCCCCGGGGAGGGAGGCGCAGATACGCAGTATTTT,CASSPGEGGADTQYF
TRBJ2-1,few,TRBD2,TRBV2,TGTGCCAGCAGCGACACTAGCGGGGGGTACAATGAGCAGTTCTTC,CASSDTSGGYNEQFF
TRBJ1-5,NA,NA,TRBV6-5,TGTGCCAGCAGTTACCAAGGGAAGGGGCAGCCCCAGCATTTT,CASSYQGKGQPQHF
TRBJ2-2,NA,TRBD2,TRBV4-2,TGTGCCAGCAGCCAAGATTTAGCGGGGAATTACGGGGAGCTGTTTTTT,CASSQDLAGNYGELFF
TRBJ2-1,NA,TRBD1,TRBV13,TGTGCCAGCAGTCGTACTCCGGGACAGGGGGCCGGTGAGCAGTTCTTC,CASSRTPGQGAGEQFF
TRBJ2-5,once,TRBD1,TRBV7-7,TGTGCTAGCAGCATATCCCCGGGACAGGGGCAGGAGACCCAGTACTTC,CASSISPGQGQETQYF
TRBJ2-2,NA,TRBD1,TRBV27,TGTGCCAGCAGCGACAGGGTCGGGGAGCTGTTTTTT,CASSDRVGELFF